This T cell receptor (beta chain) stems from a study of response to subunit inactivated influenza vaccine. In this sample, this clonotype turned up a few times. TCRdb processed the RT-PCR reads anew with MiXCR; each CDR3 protein has one entry. This table holds roughly 650,000 distinct CDR3 sequences, 15% to 19% found once. Trimming stripped 4 bases from V and 0 bases from J, with 16 bases between. The CDR3 has 17 amino acids. Germline V gene data show CDR1 as SGHDN and CDR2 as FVKESK. Sequencing used PBMCs from blood, obtained roughly 12 days after vaccination. The TCR sequence derives from a man aged 50-59 years who received an inactivated influenza vaccine. This sequence joins TRBV14 and TRBJ2-1; D is undetermined. CDR3 loop: CASSRPGLRDSYNEQFF. The CDR3 nucleotides are TGTGCCAGCAGCCGCCCCGGGTTAAGGGACTCCTACAATGAGCAGTTCTTC.